Listed below are T cell receptor beta chains from one sample, sequenced in a study of blood T cell repertoires in COVID-19. Profiling relied on immunoSEQ multiplex PCR, and the TCRdb table lists in-frame clones only, not all of them. The sample carries roughly 210,000 clones, roughly 84% recorded once. Material: PBMCs or T cells enriched from blood (not recorded which). The receptors were gathered from a young man in a cohort exposed to, infected with or recovered from COVID-19 (not recorded which). CDR3s include the opening cysteine and the closing phenylalanine or tryptophan. A D gene is named only where the DNA matches it firmly. The size of a clone is reported for some rows only, either as once, few or many, or as a class for expanded clones.

- | TRBJ1-6 | - | TRBV27 | TGTGCCAGCAGTCCCAGCTCCTATAATTCACCCCTCCACTTT | CASSPSSYNSPLHF
- | TRBJ2-7 | TRBD1 | TRBV24-1 | TGTGCCACCAGTGATGCCGGACAGGGTAAGCAGTACTTC | CATSDAGQGKQYF
- | TRBJ2-7 | TRBD1 | TRBV18 | TGTGCCAGCTCATTGGGACAGTCCTACGAGCAGTACTTC | CASSLGQSYEQYF
- | TRBJ1-4 | - | TRBV5-1 | TGCGCCAGCAGCTTGGGACGGAAGGACAGTCATAATGAAAAACTGTTTTTT | CASSLGRKDSHNEKLFF
- | TRBJ2-7 | - | TRBV28 | TGTGCCAGCACCTTTGGCCTGGAGCAGTACTTC | CASTFGLEQYF
- | TRBJ2-2 | - | TRBV11-2 | TGTGCCAGCAGCTTCGGGGGGCGGCGGGAGCTGTTTTTT | CASSFGGRRELFF
- | TRBJ1-4 | - | TRBV2 | TGTGCCAGCAGTGATGGGGGGAATAATGAAAAACTGTTTTTT | CASSDGGNNEKLFF
- | TRBJ2-1 | - | TRBV12-3/TRBV12-4 | TGTGCCAGCAGTTTATCGTTCCGGGAGCAGTTCTTC | CASSLSFREQFF
- | TRBJ2-2 | - | TRBV4-1 | TGCGCCAGCAGCCAAAGTGCGGGGCTGAACACCGGGGAGCTGTTTTTT | CASSQSAGLNTGELFF
once | TRBJ1-6 | TRBD1 | TRBV5-8 | TGTGCCAGCAGCGCCCGTACAGGGGTCGGGTCACCCCTCCACTTT | CASSARTGVGSPLHF
- | TRBJ2-1 | - | TRBV18 | TGTGCCAGCTCACCTACAGGGCGGTTAAATTCCAATGAGCAGTTCTTC | CASSPTGRLNSNEQFF
- | TRBJ2-7 | - | TRBV3-1/TRBV3-2 | TGTGCCAGCAGCCAAGGGGCGTCAGGAGGATACTACGAGCAGTACTTC | CASSQGASGGYYEQYF
- | TRBJ1-6 | TRBD1 | TRBV10-3 | TGTGCCATCAGTGAGTCGGGTGCAGGGGGGTGGCCACCCCTCCACTTT | CAISESGAGGWPPLHF
- | TRBJ1-5 | TRBD1 | TRBV19 | TGTGCCAGTAGTCCGGACAGGGCTAAAAATCAGCCCCAGCATTTT | CASSPDRAKNQPQHF
- | TRBJ1-2 | - | TRBV7-8 | TGTGCCAGCAGGGCGAGCGGGACGGCTACGACTAACTATGGCTACACCTTC | CASRASGTATTNYGYTF
- | TRBJ2-3 | TRBD2 | TRBV5-1 | TGCGCCAGCAGCTTGGAGGCTAGCGGTAGCACAGATACGCAGTATTTT | CASSLEASGSTDTQYF
- | TRBJ2-6 | - | TRBV5-1 | TGCGCCAGCAGCTTCGACGGGAACGGGGCCAACGTCCTGACTTTC | CASSFDGNGANVLTF
- | TRBJ1-1 | TRBD1 | TRBV11-2 | TGTGCCAGCAGCTTAGTCTCCGGGACAGGATTGAACACTGAAGCTTTCTTT | CASSLVSGTGLNTEAFF
- | TRBJ2-3 | - | TRBV28 | TGTGCCAGCAGTTTAGCCGGGGGGCCAAAAAACACAGATACGCAGTATTTT | CASSLAGGPKNTDTQYF
- | TRBJ1-1 | - | TRBV7-2 | TGTGCCAGCAGCTTAGTTGCCGAGACTGAAGCTTTCTTT | CASSLVAETEAFF
- | TRBJ1-4 | TRBD1 | TRBV28 | TGTGCCAGCAGTTTTAACAGGGGAGGAAAACTGTTTTTT | CASSFNRGGKLFF
- | TRBJ2-7 | TRBD2 | TRBV29-1 | TGCAGCGCTGGTCCGGGACTAGGGGTCTCCTACGAGCAGTACTTC | CSAGPGLGVSYEQYF
- | TRBJ1-6 | - | TRBV7-9 | TGTGCCAGCAGCCAAAGGCGCAACGGGAATTCACCCCTCCACTTT | CASSQRRNGNSPLHF
- | TRBJ1-2 | - | TRBV28 | TGTGCCACGGGTCGGGGCTACACCTTC | CATGRGYTF
many | TRBJ1-5 | TRBD1 | TRBV9 | TGTGCCAGCAGCGACACAGGGGACCCATATCAGCCCCAGCATTTT | CASSDTGDPYQPQHF
- | TRBJ1-4 | TRBD1 | TRBV6-5 | TGTGCCAGCAGCATGCTCAGGGGGGAAAAACTGTTTTTT | CASSMLRGEKLFF
- | TRBJ1-2 | TRBD1 | TRBV19 | TGTGCCAGTAGTGTCACAGGGGGCGGCTACACCTTC | CASSVTGGGYTF